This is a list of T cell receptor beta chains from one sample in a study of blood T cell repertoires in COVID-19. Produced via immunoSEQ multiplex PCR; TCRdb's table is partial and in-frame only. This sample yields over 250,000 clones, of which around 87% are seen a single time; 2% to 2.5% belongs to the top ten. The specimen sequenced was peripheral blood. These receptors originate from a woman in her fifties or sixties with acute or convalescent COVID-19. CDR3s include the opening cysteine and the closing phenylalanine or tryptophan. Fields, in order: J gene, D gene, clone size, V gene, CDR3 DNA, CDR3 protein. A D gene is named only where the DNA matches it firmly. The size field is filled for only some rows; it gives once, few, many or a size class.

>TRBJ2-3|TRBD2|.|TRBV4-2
TGTGCCAGCAGCCAAGACGCTAGCGGGAACACAGATACGCAGTATTTT
CASSQDASGNTDTQYF
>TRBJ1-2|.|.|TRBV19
TGTGCCAGTAGTATGCCGGGGGAATTACCAGCTAACTATGGCTACACCTTC
CASSMPGELPANYGYTF
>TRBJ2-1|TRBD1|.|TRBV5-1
TGCGCCAGCAGCCCAGGGACAGGGTACAATGAGCAGTTCTTC
CASSPGTGYNEQFF
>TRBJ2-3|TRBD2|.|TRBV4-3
TGCGCCAGCAGCCGCGCATTGACTAGCGGGAGGACAGATACGCAGTATTTT
CASSRALTSGRTDTQYF
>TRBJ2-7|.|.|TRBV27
TGTGCCAGCAGTTTATGGGGCCCTCCCTACGAGCAGTACTTC
CASSLWGPPYEQYF
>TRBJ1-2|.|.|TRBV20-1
TGCAGTGCTAGAGATGGGGGGGGCACCTTC
CSARDGGGTF
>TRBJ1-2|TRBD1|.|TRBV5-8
TGTGCCAGCAGCTGGGGACAGGGGATGGTCTATGGCTACACCTTC
CASSWGQGMVYGYTF
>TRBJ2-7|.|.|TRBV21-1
TGTGCCAGCAGCATAGCGCCCATGGGGGGAGGCAGGCCCTACGAGCAGTACTTC
CASSIAPMGGGRPYEQYF
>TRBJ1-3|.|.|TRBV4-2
TGTGCCAGCAGCCTCTATGAGGAGGCTGGAAACACCATATATTTT
CASSLYEEAGNTIYF
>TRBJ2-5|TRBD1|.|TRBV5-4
TGTGCCAGCGCCGATGACAGGGGGAAAGAGACCCAGTACTTC
CASADDRGKETQYF
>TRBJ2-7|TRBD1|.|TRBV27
TGTGCGAGCGGGACAGGGGGATCCTACGAGCAGTACTTC
CASGTGGSYEQYF
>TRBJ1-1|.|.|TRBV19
TGTGCCAGTAGTAAGTGGGCGCCGCAAGGCGCTGAAGCTTTCTTT
CASSKWAPQGAEAFF
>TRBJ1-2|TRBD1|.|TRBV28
TGTGCCAGCAGTTTATTGTCAGGGGGCCTAGGCTTC
CASSLLSGGLGF
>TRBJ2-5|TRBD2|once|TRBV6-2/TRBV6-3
TGTGCCAGCAGTTACCCCCCCGGCAGGGAGGGAGAGACCCAGTACTTC
CASSYPPGREGETQYF
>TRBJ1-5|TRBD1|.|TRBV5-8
TGTGCCAGCAGCTACAATCGACAGGGCGTCCAGCCCCAGCATTTT
CASSYNRQGVQPQHF
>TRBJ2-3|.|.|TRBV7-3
TGTGCCAGCAGTGAAGCTGATACGCAGTATTTT
CASSEADTQYF
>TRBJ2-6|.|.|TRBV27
TGTGCCAGCAGTTTATCGAGCCATCCAGCAGCGTATACCGGGGCCAACGTCCTGACTTTC
CASSLSSHPAAYTGANVLTF
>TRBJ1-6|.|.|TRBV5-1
TGCGCCAGCAGATTTTGGGGCCAGAAGAATTCACCCCTCCACTTT
CASRFWGQKNSPLHF
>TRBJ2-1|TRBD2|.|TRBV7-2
TGTGCCAGCAGTTTCCGAAGTACTAGCGGGAGGGTCGATGAGCAGTTCTTC
CASSFRSTSGRVDEQFF
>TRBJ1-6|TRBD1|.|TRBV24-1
TGTGCCACCAGTGACGATCGACAGGGGGTGGAAGGTAATTCACCCCTCCACTTT
CATSDDRQGVEGNSPLHF
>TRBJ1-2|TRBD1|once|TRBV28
TGTGCCAGCAGTAAAACAGGGGGAGATGGCTACACCTTC
CASSKTGGDGYTF
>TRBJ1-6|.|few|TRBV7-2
TGTGCCAGCAGCTTAGGGACAGTCTCAAATTCACCCCTCCACTTT
CASSLGTVSNSPLHF
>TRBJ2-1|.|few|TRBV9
TGTGCCAGCAGCGCCGGAGCTCTTGACGGTACGGAGCAGTTCTTC
CASSAGALDGTEQFF
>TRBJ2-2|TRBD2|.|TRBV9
TGTGCCAGCAGCGCAACACTAGCGGGGGAGCTGTTTTTT
CASSATLAGELFF
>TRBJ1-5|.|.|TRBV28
TGTGCCAGCAGTTCCGAACCTCTCCAGGGTCAGCCCCAGCATTTT
CASSSEPLQGQPQHF
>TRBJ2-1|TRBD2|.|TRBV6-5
TGTGCCAGCAGACCCGGGACTAGCGGTTACAATGAGCAGTTCTTC
CASRPGTSGYNEQFF
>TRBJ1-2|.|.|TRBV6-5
TGTGCCAGCAGACGGACACCGGATAACTATGGCTACACCTTC
CASRRTPDNYGYTF
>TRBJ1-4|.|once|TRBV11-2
TGTGCCAGCAGCTTTGAACAGTTACCCCGGGGTAATGAAAAACTGTTTTTT
CASSFEQLPRGNEKLFF
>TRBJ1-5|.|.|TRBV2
TGTGCCAGCAACTCAGGGAATCAGCCCCAGCATTTT
CASNSGNQPQHF
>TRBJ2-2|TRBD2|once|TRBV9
TGTGCCAGCAGCGTCAGCGGGGGAGCGAACACCGGGGAGCTGTTTTTT
CASSVSGGANTGELFF
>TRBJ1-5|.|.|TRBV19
TGTGCCAGTAGTATTGTTGGGGGGAATCAGCCCCAGCATTTT
CASSIVGGNQPQHF
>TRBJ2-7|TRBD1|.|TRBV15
TGTGCCACCAGCAGAGATCAGACAGGGGTGTTAGTCGAGCAGTACTTC
CATSRDQTGVLVEQYF
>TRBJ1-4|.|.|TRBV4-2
TGTGCCAGCAGCCAAGATTCTTCAGGGGCGGGAAAACTGTTTTTT
CASSQDSSGAGKLFF
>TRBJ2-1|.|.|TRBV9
TGTGCCAGCAGCGTAGGCCTAGCGTCGAGCTCCTACAATGAGCAGTTCTTC
CASSVGLASSSYNEQFF
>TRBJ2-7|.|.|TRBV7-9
TGTGCCAGCAGCTTACGTCAGGGAAGTTGGGACGAGCAGTACTTC
CASSLRQGSWDEQYF
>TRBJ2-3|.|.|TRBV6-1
TGTGCCAGCGCGGGTAACACAGATACGCAGTATTTT
CASAGNTDTQYF
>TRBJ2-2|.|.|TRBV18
TGTGCCAGCTCACCATTACAGGGAATCGGGGAGCTGTTTTTT
CASSPLQGIGELFF
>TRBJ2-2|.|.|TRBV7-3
TGTGCCAGCAGCTTATCGGGGGAAACGAACACCGGGGAGCTGTTTTTT
CASSLSGETNTGELFF
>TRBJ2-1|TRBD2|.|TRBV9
TGTGCCAGCAGCGGCCTCTCTAGCGGGAGGACCTACAATGAGCAGTTCTTC
CASSGLSSGRTYNEQFF
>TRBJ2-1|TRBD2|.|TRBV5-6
TGTGCCAGCAGCTTGGCCCTGAGCGGGAGCTCCTACAATGAGCAGTTCTTC
CASSLALSGSSYNEQFF
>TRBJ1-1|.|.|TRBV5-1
TGCGCCAGCAGCCACAACCCGACAGCGGGTGAAGCTTTCTTT
CASSHNPTAGEAFF
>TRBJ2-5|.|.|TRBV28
TGTGCCAGCAGTCTGCCCCCCGAGAGGGGGTCGGAGACCCAGTACTTC
CASSLPPERGSETQYF
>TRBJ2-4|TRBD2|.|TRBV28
TGTGCCAGCAGTTCTTACGGGACTAAAGGCCTTGGCAAAAACATTCAGTACTTC
CASSSYGTKGLGKNIQYF
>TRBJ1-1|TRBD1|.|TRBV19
TGTGCCAGTAGTACTTTGGCCGGGACAGCGAACACTGAAGCTTTCTTT
CASSTLAGTANTEAFF
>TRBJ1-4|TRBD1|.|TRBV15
TGTGCCACCAGCACCGCCGGGACAGTAAAACTGTTTTTT
CATSTAGTVKLFF
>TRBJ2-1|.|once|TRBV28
TGTGCCAGCAGTGAGAGGAGCAATGAGCAGTTCTTC
CASSERSNEQFF
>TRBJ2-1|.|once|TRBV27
TGTGCCAGCAGTTTTAATTACAATGAGCAGTTCTTC
CASSFNYNEQFF
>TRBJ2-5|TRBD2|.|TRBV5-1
TGCGCCAGCTACGGACTAGGCGGCGAGACCCAGTACTTC
CASYGLGGETQYF
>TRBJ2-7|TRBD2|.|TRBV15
TGTGCCACCAGCGGCACGGGACTAGCGGAATACGAGCAGTACTTC
CATSGTGLAEYEQYF
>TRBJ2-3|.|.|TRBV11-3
TGTGCCAGCAGCTTAGAGGGGGGAGATACGCAGTATTTT
CASSLEGGDTQYF
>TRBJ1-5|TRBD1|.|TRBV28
TGTGCCAACGCTGACAGGGAATCCAATCAGCCCCAGCATTTT
CANADRESNQPQHF
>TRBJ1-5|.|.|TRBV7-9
TGTGCCAGCAGCGCAGGGAATCAGCCCCAGCATTTT
CASSAGNQPQHF
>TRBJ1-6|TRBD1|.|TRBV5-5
TGTGCCAGCAGCTTGGAGGCCGGGACAGCAAATAATTCACCCCTCCACTTT
CASSLEAGTANNSPLHF
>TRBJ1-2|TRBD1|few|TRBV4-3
TGCGCCAGCAGCCGGAAAGTAGTAGGACAGGGGGCCAGCGGCTACACCTTC
CASSRKVVGQGASGYTF
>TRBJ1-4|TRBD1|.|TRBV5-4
TGTGCCAGCAGCCCGTTAAATCCCGGGACAGGGTTAATCGATGAAAAACTGTTTTTT
CASSPLNPGTGLIDEKLFF
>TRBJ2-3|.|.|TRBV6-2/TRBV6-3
TGTGCCAGCAGTTACTCCGGGGAGTCTACAGATACGCAGTATTTT
CASSYSGESTDTQYF